This is a list of T cell receptor beta chains from one sample in a study of blood T cell repertoires in COVID-19. The table came from immunoSEQ multiplex PCR; TCRdb's copy has only in-frame clones and leaves some out. This sample has approximately 290,000 clones, with roughly 88% found just once. Sequenced: PBMCs or T cells enriched from blood (not recorded which). These receptors all stem from a woman in her thirties who had recovered from COVID-19. Each CDR3 is given with its conserved first and last residue. A D gene is named only where the DNA matches it firmly. Clone size is shown for a subset of rows, as once, few, many or a class of expanded clone.

clone size	V gene	D gene	J gene	CDR3 protein	CDR3 DNA
NA	TRBV29-1	NA	TRBJ2-1	CSVDSWNEQFF	TGCAGCGTCGATAGTTGGAATGAGCAGTTCTTC
NA	TRBV7-9	NA	TRBJ2-5	CASSSTGETQYF	TGTGCCAGCAGCTCCACGGGGGAGACCCAGTACTTC
few	TRBV19	TRBD2	TRBJ2-1	CASRAPGTSGRNEQFF	TGTGCCAGTAGGGCGCCCGGGACTAGCGGGAGAAATGAGCAGTTCTTC
NA	TRBV18	TRBD1	TRBJ2-3	CASSRRGTGPREDTQYF	TGTGCCAGCTCACGACGGGGGACAGGACCAAGAGAGGATACGCAGTATTTT
NA	TRBV29-1	NA	TRBJ2-3	CSVEARLASNTDTQYF	TGCAGCGTTGAAGCTCGGTTGGCTAGTAACACAGATACGCAGTATTTT
NA	TRBV29-1	NA	TRBJ1-3	CSAYFSGNTIYF	TGCAGCGCCTATTTCTCTGGAAACACCATATATTTT
NA	TRBV9	TRBD1	TRBJ2-3	CASSAQGAKDTQYF	TGTGCCAGCAGCGCGCAGGGGGCTAAAGATACGCAGTATTTT
NA	TRBV19	NA	TRBJ1-4	CASRVGNEKLFF	TGTGCCAGTCGCGTGGGCAATGAAAAACTGTTTTTT
NA	TRBV19	NA	TRBJ2-3	CASSIEGLRTDTQYF	TGTGCCAGTAGTATAGAGGGACTGAGAACAGATACGCAGTATTTT
NA	TRBV5-1	NA	TRBJ1-1	CASSSSLGQNTEAFF	TGCGCCAGCAGCTCCTCGTTGGGACAGAACACTGAAGCTTTCTTT